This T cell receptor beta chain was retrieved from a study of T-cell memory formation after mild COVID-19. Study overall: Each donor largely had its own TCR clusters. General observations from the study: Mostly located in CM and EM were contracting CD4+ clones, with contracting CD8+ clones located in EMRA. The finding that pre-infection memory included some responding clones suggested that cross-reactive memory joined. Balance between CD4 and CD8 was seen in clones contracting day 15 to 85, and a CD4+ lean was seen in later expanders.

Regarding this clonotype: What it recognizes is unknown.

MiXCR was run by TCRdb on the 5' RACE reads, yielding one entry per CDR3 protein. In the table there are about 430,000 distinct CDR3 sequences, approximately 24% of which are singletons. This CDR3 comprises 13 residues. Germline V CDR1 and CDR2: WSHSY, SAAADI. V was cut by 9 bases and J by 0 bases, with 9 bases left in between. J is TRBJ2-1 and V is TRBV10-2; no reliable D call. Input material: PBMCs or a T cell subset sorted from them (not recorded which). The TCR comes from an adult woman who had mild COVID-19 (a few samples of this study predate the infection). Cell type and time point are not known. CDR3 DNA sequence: TGCGCCAGTGCAAGGCACTCCTACAATGAGCAGTTCTTC. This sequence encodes CASARHSYNEQFF.